This TCR beta chain was observed in a study of OX40 agonist ivuxolimab in advanced cancers. A word on this clone: Its antigen is unknown.

Sampling times: baseline, cycle 4 day 1, cycle 7 day 1. The protocol was immunoSEQ multiplex PCR, while the TCRdb copy is restricted to in-frame clones and leaves out a portion. This sample yields tens of thousands of clones, of which around 84% are seen a single time; just over 2.5% belongs to the top ten. With 2 bases removed from V and 0 bases from J, the gap between germline ends came to 20 bases. Germline CDR1 reads SGHRS; CDR2 reads YFSETQ. This CDR3 spans 18 amino acids. General study findings and limits: Clonal expansion from baseline to week 6 occurred in both CD4+ and CD8+ T cells. CD8+ T cells averaged more expanded clones than CD4+.

This rearrangement joins TRBV5-1 to TRBJ1-1; no definite D call. This TCR was recovered from an adult with an advanced solid tumor such as melanoma, head and neck, liver or kidney cancer. Sequenced material: CD4+ or CD8+ T cells sorted from blood, taken in a trial of the OX40 agonist ivuxolimab. The CDR3 DNA follows: TGCGCCAGCAGCTTAGGGTGGTGGGAGGGAGCCCTGAACACTGAAGCTTTCTTT. Its translation: CASSLGWWEGALNTEAFF.